This T cell receptor beta chain was recovered during a study of technical replicates of blood from a handful of donors. TCRdb keeps only in-frame clones here, not all; method: immunoSEQ multiplex PCR. The sample has about 82,000 clones, approximately 96% seen once. This clone was recorded once. Unmatched junction bases numbered 7, after V lost 6 bases and J lost 12 bases. The V gene's germline CDR1 is LNHDA and CDR2 SQIVND (reference sequence). The CDR3 is 12 residues long. The source material was T cells isolated from PBMCs. V is TRBV19 and J is TRBJ1-2, with TRBD1 matching over 10 bases. The clonotype was recovered from a human donor in good health. This chain's CDR3 is CASRSGTGADTF. The DNA for the CDR3 is TGTGCCAGTAGGTCCGGGACAGGGGCGGACACCTTC.